Listed below are T cell receptor beta chains from one sample, sequenced in a study of blood T cells in healthy people across ages. TCRdb itself ran the 5' RACE reads through MiXCR, one entry per CDR3 protein. This sample has 1.5 million to 2 million distinct CDR3 sequences; 28% occur once, and the top ten carry about 8%. The sequenced sample was blood. The receptors originated from a woman aged 25-40 years in good health. Both conserved end residues are part of each CDR3. The D gene is left open where the match is weak. Size is stated for part of the rows, as once, few or many counts, or as a class when the clone is expanded.

clone_size,d_call,v_call,j_call,cdr3_aa,cdr3_nt
.,.,TRBV7-9,TRBJ2-2,CASSPAGLVNTGELFF,TGTGCCAGCAGCCCGGCGGGACTGGTTAACACCGGGGAGCTGTTTTTT
.,TRBD1,TRBV4-1,TRBJ1-2,CASSHKIYGQGVGYTF,TGCGCCAGCAGCCACAAAATTTATGGACAGGGGGTTGGCTACACCTTC
.,.,TRBV29-1,TRBJ1-2,CSVREAYCYGYTF,TGCAGCGTCAGAGAGGCGTATTGCTATGGCTACACCTTC
many,.,TRBV5-1,TRBJ1-5,CASSLGGGSFQPQHF,TGCGCCAGCAGCTTGGGGGGGGGCTCGTTTCAGCCCCAGCATTTT
few,.,TRBV11-2,TRBJ1-1,CASSLALGSNTEAFF,TGTGCCAGCAGCTTAGCTTTAGGCTCGAACACTGAAGCTTTCTTT
once,.,TRBV20-1,TRBJ1-1,CSARQAGRNTEAFF,TGCAGTGCTAGACAAGCGGGGCGCAACACTGAAGCTTTCTTT
.,.,TRBV7-9,TRBJ2-3,CATLGGLAGYTDTQYF,TGTGCCACCCTGGGTGGATTGGCGGGATACACAGATACGCAGTATTTT
.,.,TRBV5-1,TRBJ1-5,CASSLEGDGQPQHF,TGCGCCAGCAGCTTGGAGGGTGACGGTCAGCCCCAGCATTTT
.,.,TRBV12-2,TRBJ2-5,CASRSLGSPVGVTQYF,TGTGCAAGTCGCTCCCTAGGGAGTCCCGTCGGTGTGACCCAGTACTTC
.,TRBD2,TRBV7-2,TRBJ2-3,CASDTSGSFTDTQYF,TGTGCCAGCGACACTAGCGGGAGCTTCACAGATACGCAGTATTTT
few,TRBD2,TRBV5-1,TRBJ2-1,CASTASGGAVYNEQFF,TGCGCCAGCACAGCTAGCGGGGGGGCGGTATACAATGAGCAGTTCTTC
.,TRBD1,TRBV20-1,TRBJ1-5,CSARQGGSNQPQHF,TGTAGTGCAAGGCAGGGGGGAAGCAATCAGCCCCAGCATTTT
once,TRBD2,TRBV20-1,TRBJ2-1,CSASFERGGLADNEQFF,TGCAGTGCTAGTTTTGAACGGGGGGGACTAGCGGACAATGAGCAGTTCTTC
.,.,TRBV7-2,TRBJ1-5,CASSGDRREPQHF,TGTGCCAGCAGCGGAGACAGAAGGGAGCCCCAGCATTTT
.,.,TRBV7-2,TRBJ1-3,CASKSGRSSGNTIYF,TGTGCCAGTAAGAGCGGACGTTCCTCTGGAAACACCATATATTTT
once,.,TRBV5-6,TRBJ1-5,CASSLAGGNSNQPQHF,TGTGCCAGCAGCTTGGCCGGAGGGAATAGCAATCAGCCCCAGCATTTT
.,TRBD1,TRBV7-2,TRBJ1-6,CASSWDSLSSPLHF,TGTGCCAGCAGCTGGGACAGCCTTAGTTCACCCCTCCACTTT
.,.,TRBV7-9,TRBJ2-5,CASNEGGNQETQYF,TGTGCCAGCAATGAGGGGGGCAACCAAGAGACCCAGTACTTC
.,TRBD1,TRBV6-1,TRBJ2-7,CASSDVGQGSYEQYF,TGTGCCAGCAGTGATGTGGGACAGGGCTCCTACGAGCAGTACTTC
.,TRBD1,TRBV11-2,TRBJ2-7,CASSTSTGGEQYF,TGTGCCAGCAGCACCTCGACAGGGGGCGAGCAGTACTTC
many,TRBD1,TRBV5-1,TRBJ2-6,CASCRDRPSSGANVLTF,TGCGCCAGCTGCCGGGACAGACCATCTTCTGGGGCCAACGTCCTGACTTTC
.,.,TRBV11-2,TRBJ2-1,CASSLGHPNEQFF,TGTGCCAGCAGCTTAGGACACCCAAATGAGCAGTTCTTC
.,TRBD1,TRBV5-1,TRBJ2-5,CDSSYRDREETQYF,TGCGACAGCAGCTACCGGGACAGGGAAGAGACCCAGTACTTC
.,TRBD1,TRBV6-5,TRBJ1-1,CASSPDRGANTEAFF,TGTGCCAGCAGCCCTGACAGGGGGGCGAACACTGAAGCTTTCTTT
.,TRBD1,TRBV4-1,TRBJ2-1,CASSQVGTGGTNEQFF,TGCGCCAGCAGCCAAGTTGGGACAGGAGGGACCAATGAGCAGTTCTTC
.,TRBD1,TRBV19,TRBJ2-1,CASSMRRQGTYNEQFF,TGTGCCAGTAGTATGAGGAGACAGGGGACCTACAATGAGCAGTTCTTC
.,.,TRBV6-2/TRBV6-3,TRBJ2-3,CASSPDLDPYTQYF,TGTGCCAGCAGTCCTGACTTGGATCCGTATACGCAGTATTTT
few,TRBD1,TRBV4-1,TRBJ1-1,CASSQSITGEGEAFF,TGCGCCAGCAGCCAGTCAATAACAGGGGAGGGTGAAGCTTTCTTT
.,TRBD1,TRBV12-3/TRBV12-4,TRBJ2-5,CASSLRDRENVETQYF,TGTGCCAGCAGTCTCCGGGACAGGGAGAATGTGGAGACCCAGTACTTC
.,.,TRBV7-2,TRBJ2-7,CASSLRGSRDEQYF,TGTGCCAGCAGCTTACGGGGGTCCAGAGACGAGCAGTACTTC
.,.,TRBV30,TRBJ2-5,CAWSIWQTQYF,TGTGCCTGGAGTATCTGGCAGACCCAGTACTTC
few,.,TRBV10-3,TRBJ1-4,CAISDQNEKLFF,TGTGCCATCAGTGACCAGAATGAAAAACTGTTTTTT
.,TRBD2,TRBV7-9,TRBJ2-4,CASSPLAGAAKNIQYF,TGTGCCAGCAGCCCACTAGCGGGAGCGGCCAAAAACATTCAGTACTTC
.,.,TRBV28,TRBJ1-1,CASSLSGAGTDTEAFF,TGTGCCAGCAGTTTATCTGGGGCCGGAACGGACACTGAAGCTTTCTTT
many,TRBD1,TRBV28,TRBJ2-5,CAISPGGVGETQYF,TGTGCCATATCCCCAGGGGGCGTGGGAGAGACCCAGTACTTC
few,.,TRBV6-6,TRBJ2-3,CASSYFSTGSDTQYF,TGTGCCAGCAGTTACTTCTCTACAGGGTCAGATACGCAGTATTTT
.,TRBD1,TRBV7-3,TRBJ1-2,CASSLRTGAEHGYTF,TGTGCCAGCAGCTTACGGACAGGGGCTGAGCATGGCTACACCTTC
many,.,TRBV27,TRBJ2-3,CASSLIPSTDTQYF,TGTGCCAGCAGTTTAATCCCTTCCACAGATACGCAGTATTTT
many,.,TRBV12-3/TRBV12-4,TRBJ2-5,CASSRGPQGRTQYF,TGTGCCAGCAGCCGGGGGCCGCAGGGAAGGACCCAGTACTTC
.,.,TRBV4-1,TRBJ1-2,CASSQVDGTRYGYTF,TGCGCCAGCAGCCAAGTCGATGGGACAAGATATGGCTACACCTTC
.,.,TRBV30,TRBJ2-7,CAWNVGGLLTEQYF,TGTGCCTGGAATGTGGGGGGGCTCCTTACCGAGCAGTACTTC
few,.,TRBV6-5,TRBJ1-1,CASCRIFNTEAFF,TGTGCCAGTTGCCGAATTTTCAATACTGAAGCTTTCTTT
.,.,TRBV28,TRBJ2-7,CASSLEDWPYEQYF,TGTGCCAGCAGTTTAGAGGACTGGCCATATGAGCAGTACTTC
many,.,TRBV20-1,TRBJ2-7,CSARFWDLSSYEQYF,TGCAGTGCTAGATTCTGGGATTTAAGCTCCTACGAGCAGTACTTC
many,TRBD2,TRBV27,TRBJ2-3,CASSSPGLSTDTQYF,TGTGCCAGCAGCTCCCCGGGACTAAGCACAGATACGCAGTATTTT
once,.,TRBV5-1,TRBJ2-1,CASSHRRPSSYNEQSF,TGCGCCAGCAGCCACCGACGCCCGAGCTCCTACAATGAGCAGTCCTTC
.,.,TRBV6-5,TRBJ1-2,CASSDPQASYTF,TGTGCCAGCAGTGACCCCCAGGCGAGCTACACCTTC
many,.,TRBV28,TRBJ2-7,CASSLVQTSYEQYF,TGTGCCAGCAGTTTGGTACAGACTTCCTACGAGCAGTACTTC
few,TRBD2,TRBV12-3/TRBV12-4,TRBJ2-3,CASSSLSGGEYF,TGTGCCAGCAGTTCCCTGAGCGGGGGGGAGTATTTT
few,.,TRBV11-2,TRBJ2-7,CASSLEAGIPYEQYF,TGTGCCAGCAGCTTAGAGGCCGGAATCCCCTACGAGCAGTACTTC
.,.,TRBV5-1,TRBJ2-5,CASSFRSTGDFQETQYF,TGCGCCAGCAGCTTCAGGTCGACAGGCGATTTCCAAGAGACCCAGTACTTC
few,.,TRBV11-2,TRBJ2-5,CASSRVGGLQETQYF,TGTGCCAGCAGCCGGGTGGGGGGCTTACAAGAGACCCAGTACTTC
.,TRBD1,TRBV5-6,TRBJ2-7,CASSLGGYQGANYEQYF,TGTGCCAGCAGCTTGGGGGGGTACCAGGGGGCAAACTACGAGCAGTACTTC
.,.,TRBV7-2,TRBJ2-5,CASRQAGSKETQYF,TGTGCCAGCAGGCAAGCGGGCAGCAAAGAGACCCAGTACTTC
.,.,TRBV25-1,TRBJ2-2,CASSETISTGELFF,TGTGCCAGCAGTGAAACTATCAGCACCGGGGAGCTGTTTTTT